What follows are 25 T cell receptor beta chains derived from one specimen sequenced in a study of T cells in women clearing cervical HPV infection. TCRdb's copy holds only in-frame clones and misses some; the assay was immunoSEQ multiplex PCR. This table holds 25,000 to 35,000 clones. The sequenced material came from blood buffy coat. The receptors originated from a woman aged 18-69 years with a cervical HPV16 infection that either progressed to CIN3+ or cleared (not recorded which).

As to this clone: Sequencing ends 3 residues short of the CDR3 end; the germline J gene provides the rest. The genes are TRBV7-9 and TRBJ2-7; 7 nucleotides align to TRBD1. Trimming took 1 base from V and 6 from J; bases not matched to a gene: 9. This CDR3 is built from 15 residues. Germline CDR1 SEHNR, CDR2 FQNEAQ (reference sequence). CDR3 DNA, as far as it was read: TGTGCCAGCAGCTTAGTTACAGGGGCGCAGGGCGAG. Its protein is CASSLVTGAQGE. The entire CDR3 is CASSLVTGAQGEQYF. Full variable domain (outside the CDR3, taken from reference TRBV7-9 and TRBJ2-7): DTGVSQNPRHKITKRGQNVTFRCDPISEHNRLYWYRQTLGQGPEFLTYFQNEAQLEKSRLLSDRFSAERPKGSFSTLEIQRTEQGDSAMYLCASSLVTGAQGEQYFGPGTRLTVT.

Comment on this clone: The sequence runs out 3 residues before the end of the CDR3; the remainder is reconstructed from the germline J gene. The V and J genes are TRBV11-2 and TRBJ2-5; the match to TRBD2 covers 10 bases. Germline V gene data show CDR1 as SGHAT and CDR2 as FQNNGV. Trimming removed 6 bases from V and 5 bases from J; junction bases left unmatched: 6. There are 14 residues in the CDR3. CDR3 bases read: TGTGCCAGCAGGCTAGCGGGAGCGGGGGAGACC. Its translation is CASRLAGAGET. The whole CDR3 sequence is CASRLAGAGETQYF.

Remarks on this clone: The sequenced fragment ends 3 residues before the CDR3 boundary, so the rest is inferred from the germline J gene. The rearrangement links TRBV20-1 to TRBJ2-1, with 11 bases fitting TRBD2. V trimming: 6 bases; J trimming: 5 bases; junction bases outside the gene matches: 9. CDR3 length: 15 residues. The germline V gene has CDR1 DFQATT and CDR2 SNEGSKA (reference sequence). Partial CDR3 DNA: TGCAGTGCGTCTGTCACTAGCGGGAGTAACAATGAG. Its translation is CSASVTSGSNNE. The full CDR3 protein reads CSASVTSGSNNEQFF.

Concerning this clone: The observed sequence ends 3 residues before the CDR3 terminus, with the missing tail filled in from the germline J gene. The chain carries TRBV30 and TRBJ2-2; D gene ambiguous. Between the trimmed V and J ends, which lost 4 bases and 0 bases, there was a span of 15 bases. The CDR3 extends over 16 amino acids. Per germline, CDR1 GTSNPN and CDR2 SVGIG (reference sequence). CDR3 sequence: CAWMIGSRANTGELFF. CDR3 bases read: TGTGCCTGGATGATCGGTTCCCGCGCGAACACCGGGGAG.

As regards this clone: The read comes to an end 3 residues before the CDR3 does, leaving the germline J gene to fill in the end. The gene calls are TRBV7-3 and TRBJ2-5; D might be TRBD1 (5 bases). This CDR3 contains 13 residues. CDR1 is SGHTA and CDR2 is FQGTGA in the germline V gene. The V end lost 3 bases, the J end lost 2 bases, and 7 bases lay between the germline ends. The CDR3 DNA, read in part, is TGTGCCAGCAGCTTCGACAGACAAGAGACC. Its translation: CASSFDRQET. The whole CDR3 is CASSFDRQETQYF.

Note on this clone: Coverage ceases 3 residues before the CDR3 finishes, and the germline J gene fills in the end. The sample has other DNA sequences that encode this CDR3 too. The chain is built from TRBV7-9 and TRBJ1-1; 7 bases fit TRBD1. The ends lost 5 bases at V and 1 base at J; junction bases unmatched: 7. Germline V gene sequence: CDR1 SEHNR, CDR2 FQNEAQ (reference sequence). The CDR3 is made up of 15 amino acids. CDR3 bases read: TGTGCCAGCAGCCCACCCGGGACAGCGAACACTGAA. As protein: CASSPPGTANTE. The CDR3, in full, reads CASSPPGTANTEAFF.

As for this clone: The read falls 3 residues short of the CDR3 end, and the missing part is taken from the germline J gene. This rearrangement joins TRBV5-1 to TRBJ1-4; 7 bases are a match to TRBD1. With V trimmed by 0 bases and J by 4 bases, 3 bases remained unmatched. CDR1 and CDR2 from the germline V gene are SGHRS and YFSETQ. This CDR3 has 15 residues. The CDR3: CASSLAQGNNEKLFF. CDR3 DNA, as far as it was read: TGCGCCAGCAGCTTGGCACAGGGGAATAATGAAAAA.

About this clone itself: The CDR3 extends 3 residues past the end of the read, so its final part is completed from the germline J gene. The rearrangement joins TRBV7-6 to TRBJ2-3; TRBD2 matches 9 bases. The germline V gene has CDR1 SGHVS and CDR2 FNYEAQ. The CDR3 extends over 15 amino acids. Trimming took 3 bases from V and 2 from J; bases not matched to a gene: 3. The CDR3 loop is CASSFSSGNTDTQYF. The covered CDR3 bases are TGTGCCAGCAGCTTTTCTAGCGGGAACACAGATACG.

Details on this clone: From the germline J gene comes the end of the CDR3, since the read stops 3 residues before it. The J gene is TRBJ2-7, the V gene TRBV29-1, with D tentatively TRBD2 (6 bases). The germline V and J ends were trimmed by 1 base and 0 bases, with 19 bases remaining between them. The CDR3 has 17 amino acids. CDR1 and CDR2 from the germline V gene are SQVTM and ANQGSEA. CDR3 DNA (partial): TGCAGCGTTGAAGGGGGTACCGGGACTCCGACCTCCTACGAG. It is translated as CSVEGGTGTPTSYE. The CDR3 as a whole reads CSVEGGTGTPTSYEQYF.

Points on this clone: Coverage ceases 3 residues before the CDR3 finishes, and the germline J gene fills in the end. This chain joins TRBV10-3 and TRBJ2-7, with 9 bases lining up with TRBD1. The CDR3 is 14 residues long. Trimming took 4 bases from V and 3 from J; bases not matched to a gene: 4. Germline V lookup: CDR1 ENHRY, CDR2 SYGVKD. CDR3 loop: CAISAGQGLYEQYF. The DNA read from the CDR3 is TGTGCCATCAGTGCCGGACAGGGGCTCTACGAG.

Notes on this clone: The read halts 3 residues ahead of the CDR3 end, with the missing end drawn from the germline J gene. The chain is built from TRBV14 and TRBJ2-7, with D tentatively TRBD1 (5 bases). This CDR3 has 13 amino acids. V lost 3 bases and J lost 2, with 8 bases in between. Germline assignment: CDR1 SGHDN and CDR2 FVKESK. Partial CDR3 DNA: TGTGCCAGCAGCCAGGGCAGGGCCTACGAG. As protein: CASSQGRAYE. In full, the CDR3 is CASSQGRAYEQYF.

A word on this clone: The read stops 3 residues short of the end of the CDR3; the missing end is completed from the germline J gene. Other DNA sequences in this sample translate to the same CDR3. This chain connects TRBV5-1 to TRBJ1-3; the D gene is possibly TRBD1 (5 bases). Germline V lookup: CDR1 SGHRS, CDR2 YFSETQ. V lost 4 bases to trimming and J lost 0 bases, with 17 bases between them. CDR3 size: 17 residues. CDR3 bases read: TGCGCCAGCAGCCTATGGGGCGGAACGAGCTCTGGAAACACC. This encodes CASSLWGGTSSGNT. The entire CDR3 reads CASSLWGGTSSGNTIYF.

In the case of this clone: With the read ending 3 residues before the CDR3 end, the germline J gene is used to fill in that end. V and J are TRBV5-5 and TRBJ1-5, with D possibly being TRBD1 (6 bases). V was shortened by 2 bases and J by 2 bases, with 8 bases between the two germline ends. The CDR3 is made up of 14 amino acids. Germline CDR1 and CDR2: SGHKS and YYEKEE (reference sequence). The CDR3: CASSLRTGNQPQHF. The part of the CDR3 DNA that was read is TGTGCCAGCAGCTTACGGACAGGCAATCAGCCC.

Remarks on this clone: The DNA ends 3 residues before the CDR3 does, and the rest of the CDR3 is filled in from the germline J gene. This chain joins TRBV7-6 and TRBJ1-5; D is unclear. The CDR3 covers 13 residues. V lost 3 bases to trimming and J lost 4 bases, with 7 bases between them. Germline values: CDR1 SGHVS, CDR2 FNYEAQ. The part of the CDR3 DNA that was read is TGTGCCAGCAGCTTTAGTCCGAATCAGCCC. This encodes CASSFSPNQP. The whole CDR3 region reads CASSFSPNQPQHF.

As to this clone: From the germline J gene comes the end of the CDR3, since the read stops 3 residues before it. The chain is built from TRBV19 and TRBJ1-2; D may be TRBD1 (5 bases). The germline V gene encodes CDR1 LNHDA and CDR2 SQIVND (reference sequence). The CDR3 sequence is 13 residues long. The sequenced CDR3 bases are TGTGCCAGTAGTTCTCTAGCGGGGGATGAC. It yields the protein CASSSLAGDD. The whole CDR3 is CASSSLAGDDYTF.

On this clone itself: The CDR3 extends 3 residues past the end of the read, so its final part is completed from the germline J gene. This chain links TRBV9 with TRBJ2-5; D tentatively reads TRBD1 or TRBD2 (5 bases each). V was cut by 0 bases and J by 2 bases, with 14 bases left in between. Germline CDR1 is SGDLS and CDR2 is YYNGEE. This CDR3 is built from 16 residues. CDR3 DNA (partial): TGTGCCAGCAGCGTAGAGGGGAGTGGGGTACAAGAGACC. Its protein product is CASSVEGSGVQET. The CDR3 in its entirety is CASSVEGSGVQETQYF. The full variable domain, with the rest looked up from reference TRBV9 and TRBJ2-5, is DSGVTQTPKHLITATGQRVTLRCSPRSGDLSVYWYQQSLDQGLQFLIQYYNGEERAKGNILERFSAQQFPDLHSELNLSSLELGDSALYFCASSVEGSGVQETQYFGPGTRLLVL.

The CDR3 bases that were read are TGTGCCAGCAGCTTAGCAATACTCTCTGGAAACACC. The encoded protein is CASSLAILSGNT. From start to end, the CDR3 is CASSLAILSGNTIYF. The genes are TRBV7-2 and TRBJ1-3; D gene uncertain. The CDR3 is cut off 3 residues early in the read; its end comes from the germline J gene. The CDR3 contains 15 residues. V lost 0 bases to trimming and J lost 0 bases, with 6 bases between them. Germline V CDR1 and CDR2: SGHTA, FQGNSA.

Comments on this clone: The read ends 3 residues before the CDR3 terminus; that terminus is restored from the germline J gene. This chain connects TRBV7-3 to TRBJ2-2; D might be TRBD2 (5 bases). V lost 2 bases and J lost 6, with 13 bases in between. CDR1 SGHTA and CDR2 FQGTGA come from the germline V gene. CDR3 length: 15 amino acids. This chain's CDR3 is CASSLDPRVAGELFF. The CDR3 DNA, read in part, is TGTGCCAGCAGCTTAGATCCGAGGGTCGCCGGGGAG.

To note about this clone: Read sequence stops 3 residues before the CDR3 end, and the germline J gene provides the missing end. This chain uses TRBV29-1 with TRBJ2-5; D perhaps matches TRBD2 (7 bases). CDR1 is SQVTM, CDR2 ANQGSEA, per germline. Trimming took off 6 bases at V and 5 bases at J, with 13 bases between the two ends. This CDR3 has 12 residues. CDR3 amino acids: CSVPQGGETQYF. CDR3 bases read: TGCAGCGTGCCACAGGGAGGGGAGACC.

A remark on this clone: The DNA ends 3 residues before the CDR3 does, and the rest of the CDR3 is filled in from the germline J gene. V is TRBV5-1 and J is TRBJ2-2; TRBD1 is a possible D gene (5 bases). Germline V gene data show CDR1 as SGHRS and CDR2 as YFSETQ. V gave up 0 bases and J gave up 3 bases, with 9 bases separating them. This CDR3 has 15 residues. The CDR3 reads CASSLAPGYTGELFF. The DNA read from the CDR3 is TGCGCCAGCAGCTTGGCCCCAGGGTACACCGGGGAG. Combining the CDR3 with reference TRBV5-1 and TRBJ2-2 gives the whole variable domain KAGVTQTPRYLIKTRGQQVTLSCSPISGHRSVSWYQQTPGQGLQFLFEYFSETQRNKGNFPGRFSGRQFSNSRSEMNVSTLELGDSALYLCASSLAPGYTGELFFGEGSRLTVL.

Notes on this clone: The CDR3 extends 3 residues past the end of the read, so its final part is completed from the germline J gene. The chain is built from TRBV18 and TRBJ2-1, with unresolved D. Deletions cut 2 bases from V and 6 bases from J, with 17 bases between. Germline CDR1 and CDR2: KGHSH and LQKENI. CDR3 length: 16 amino acids. The part of the CDR3 DNA that was read is TGTGCCAGCTCACCAGATAGGGCAGTCCGCACCAATGAG. It translates to CASSPDRAVRTNE. The CDR3, in full, reads CASSPDRAVRTNEQFF.

In the case of this clone: The observed sequence ends 3 residues before the CDR3 terminus, with the missing tail filled in from the germline J gene. The chain joins TRBV6-2 or TRBV6-3 to TRBJ1-2; 9 nucleotides agree with TRBD1. Germline V gives CDR1 MNHEY, CDR2 SVGEGT. The length of the CDR3 is 16 residues. Losses at the gene ends were 5 bases for V and 5 bases for J; bases not matched to a gene: 12. The CDR3 region is CASSPLKGQGYYGYTF. The covered CDR3 bases are TGTGCCAGCAGTCCTCTGAAGGGACAGGGTTATTATGGC.

Details on this clone: The sequenced fragment ends 3 residues before the CDR3 boundary, so the rest is inferred from the germline J gene. The chain employs TRBV7-9 and TRBJ1-1; TRBD1 aligns across 8 bases. Germline loops: CDR1 SEHNR, CDR2 FQNEAQ (reference sequence). The CDR3 spans 14 residues. J was trimmed by 4 bases and V by 7 bases; bases with no gene match: 8. The part of the CDR3 DNA that was read is TGTGCCAGCACCGGCGTCGGACAGGGCACTGAA. Its translation is CASTGVGQGTE. In full, the CDR3 is CASTGVGQGTEAFF.

Notes on this clone: The CDR3 end is not reached by the read, which stops 3 residues before it; the germline J gene fills it in. V gene TRBV19 combines with J gene TRBJ1-2, with D possibly matching TRBD1 (5 bases). The CDR3 spans 13 residues. V was trimmed by 5 bases and J by 6 bases, leaving 13 bases between them. The germline V gene has CDR1 LNHDA and CDR2 SQIVND (reference sequence). CDR3 DNA, as far as it was read: TGTGCCAGTAGTTCCAGGGTAAGTGATGGC. This codes for CASSSRVSDG. The entire CDR3 sequence reads CASSSRVSDGYTF.

Turning to this clone: The read terminates 3 residues before the CDR3 end, so the remaining end is supplied by the germline J gene. This sequence joins TRBV29-1 and TRBJ1-5; 7 positions agree with TRBD1. Germline assignment: CDR1 SQVTM and CDR2 ANQGSEA. Germline trimming cut 4 bases from V and 4 bases from J; bases unmatched to any gene: 4. This CDR3 contains 13 residues. CDR3 loop: CSVADRLNQPQHF. The DNA read from the CDR3 is TGCAGCGTTGCGGACAGGCTTAATCAGCCC.